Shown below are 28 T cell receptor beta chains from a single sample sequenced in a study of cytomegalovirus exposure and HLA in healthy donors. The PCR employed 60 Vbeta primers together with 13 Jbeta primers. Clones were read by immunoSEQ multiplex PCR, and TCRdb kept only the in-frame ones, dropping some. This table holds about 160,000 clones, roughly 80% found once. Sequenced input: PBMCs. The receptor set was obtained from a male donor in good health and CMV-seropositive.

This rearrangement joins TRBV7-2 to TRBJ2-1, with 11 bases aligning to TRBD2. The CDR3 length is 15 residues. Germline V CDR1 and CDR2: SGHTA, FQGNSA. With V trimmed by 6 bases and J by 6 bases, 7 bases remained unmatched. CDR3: CASSDSGGASNEQFF. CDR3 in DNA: TGTGCCAGCAGTGATAGCGGGGGGGCCTCCAATGAGCAGTTCTTC.

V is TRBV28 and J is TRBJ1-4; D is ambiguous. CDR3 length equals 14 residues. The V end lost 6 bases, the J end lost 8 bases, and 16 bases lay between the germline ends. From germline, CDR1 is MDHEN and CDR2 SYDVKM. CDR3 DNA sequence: TGTGCCAGCAGCATCCGCGGGTCCTACGAAAAACTGTTTTTT. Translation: CASSIRGSYEKLFF.

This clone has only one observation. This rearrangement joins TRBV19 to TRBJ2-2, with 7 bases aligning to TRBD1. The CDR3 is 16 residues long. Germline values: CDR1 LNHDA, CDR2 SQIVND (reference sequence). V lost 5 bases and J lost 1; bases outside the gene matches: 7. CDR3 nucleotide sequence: TGTGCCAGTAGTCCGAACCGGGACAGGAACACCGGGGAGCTGTTTTTT. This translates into CASSPNRDRNTGELFF.

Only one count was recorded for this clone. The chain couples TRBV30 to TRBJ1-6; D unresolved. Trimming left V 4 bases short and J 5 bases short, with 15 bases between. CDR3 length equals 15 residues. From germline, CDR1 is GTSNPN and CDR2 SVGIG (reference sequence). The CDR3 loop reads CAWTPGRANNSPLHF. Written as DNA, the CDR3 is TGTGCCTGGACCCCTGGGAGGGCGAATAATTCACCCCTCCACTTT.

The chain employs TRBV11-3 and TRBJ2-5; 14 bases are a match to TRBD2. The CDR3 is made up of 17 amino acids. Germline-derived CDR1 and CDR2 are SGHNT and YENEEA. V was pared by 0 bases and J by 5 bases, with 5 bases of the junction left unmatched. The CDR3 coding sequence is TGTGCCAGCAGCTTAGAGACTAGCGGGAGGGGTGCGGAGACCCAGTACTTC. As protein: CASSLETSGRGAETQYF.

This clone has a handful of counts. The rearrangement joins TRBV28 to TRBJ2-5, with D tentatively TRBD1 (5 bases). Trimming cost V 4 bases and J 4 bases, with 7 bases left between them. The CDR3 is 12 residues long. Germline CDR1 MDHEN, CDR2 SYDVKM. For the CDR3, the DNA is TGTGCCAGCAGTTCCAGGGTAGAGACCCAGTACTTC. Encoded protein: CASSSRVETQYF.

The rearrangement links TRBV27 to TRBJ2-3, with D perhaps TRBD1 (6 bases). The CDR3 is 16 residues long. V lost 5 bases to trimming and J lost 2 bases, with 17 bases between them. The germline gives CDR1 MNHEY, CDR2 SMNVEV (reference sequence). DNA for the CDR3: TGTGCCAGCAGTGCACGAACAGGGACCAACACAGATACGCAGTATTTT. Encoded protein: CASSARTGTNTDTQYF.

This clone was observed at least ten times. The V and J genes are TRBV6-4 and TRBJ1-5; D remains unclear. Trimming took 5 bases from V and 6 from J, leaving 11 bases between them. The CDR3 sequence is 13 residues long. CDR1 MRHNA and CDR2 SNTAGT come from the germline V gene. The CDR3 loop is CASSSREGQPQHF. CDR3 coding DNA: TGTGCCAGCAGTAGCCGGGAGGGTCAGCCCCAGCATTTT.

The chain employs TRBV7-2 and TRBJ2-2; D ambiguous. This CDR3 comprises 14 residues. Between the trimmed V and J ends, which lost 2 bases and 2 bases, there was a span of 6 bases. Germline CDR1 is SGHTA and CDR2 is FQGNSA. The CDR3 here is CASSLPVNTGELFF. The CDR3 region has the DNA TGTGCCAGCAGCTTACCGGTTAACACCGGGGAGCTGTTTTTT.

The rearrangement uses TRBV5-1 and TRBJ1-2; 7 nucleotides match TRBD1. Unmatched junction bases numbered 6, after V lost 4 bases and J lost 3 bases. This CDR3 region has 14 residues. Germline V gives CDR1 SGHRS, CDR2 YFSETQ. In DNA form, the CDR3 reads TGCGCCAGCAGCCCAGAGGGGACAGACTATGGCTACACCTTC. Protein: CASSPEGTDYGYTF.

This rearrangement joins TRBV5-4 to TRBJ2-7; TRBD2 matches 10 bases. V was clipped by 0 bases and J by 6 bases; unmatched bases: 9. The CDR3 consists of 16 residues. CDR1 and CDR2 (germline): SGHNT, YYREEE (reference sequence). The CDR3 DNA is TGTGCCAGCAGCTTGGCTAGCGGGAGTGGGGTTGGCGAGCAGTACTTC. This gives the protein CASSLASGSGVGEQYF.

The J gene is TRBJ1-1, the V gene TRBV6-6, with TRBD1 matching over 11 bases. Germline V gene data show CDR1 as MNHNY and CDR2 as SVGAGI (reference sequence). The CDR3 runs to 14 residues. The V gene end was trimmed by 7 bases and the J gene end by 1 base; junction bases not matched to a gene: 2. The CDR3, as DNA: TGTGCCAGCACGGGACAGGGGGGGAACACTGAAGCTTTCTTT. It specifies CASTGQGGNTEAFF.

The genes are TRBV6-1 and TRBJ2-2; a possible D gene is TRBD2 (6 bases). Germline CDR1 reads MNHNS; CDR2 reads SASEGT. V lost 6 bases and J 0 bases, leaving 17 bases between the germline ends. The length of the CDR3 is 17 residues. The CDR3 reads CASSESRGLTNTGELFF. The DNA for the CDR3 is TGTGCCAGCAGCGAATCGCGCGGACTAACGAACACCGGGGAGCTGTTTTTT.

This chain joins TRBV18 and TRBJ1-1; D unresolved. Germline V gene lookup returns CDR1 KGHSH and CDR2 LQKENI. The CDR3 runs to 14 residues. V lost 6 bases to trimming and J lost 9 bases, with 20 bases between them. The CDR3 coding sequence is TGTGCCAGCTCCCTGGAAAAGACTGTATTAAAAGCTTTCTTT. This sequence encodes CASSLEKTVLKAFF.

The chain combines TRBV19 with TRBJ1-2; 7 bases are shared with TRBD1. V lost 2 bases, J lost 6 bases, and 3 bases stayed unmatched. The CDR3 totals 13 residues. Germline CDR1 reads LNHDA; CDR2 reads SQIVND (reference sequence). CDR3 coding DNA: TGTGCCAGTAGTATACGACAGGGAAATGGCTACACCTTC. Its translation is CASSIRQGNGYTF.

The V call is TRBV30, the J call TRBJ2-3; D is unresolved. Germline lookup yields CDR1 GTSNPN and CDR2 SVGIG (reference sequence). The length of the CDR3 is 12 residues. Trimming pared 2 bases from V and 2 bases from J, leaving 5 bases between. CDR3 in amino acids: CAWSLLTDTQYF. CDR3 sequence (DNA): TGTGCCTGGAGTCTACTCACAGATACGCAGTATTTT.

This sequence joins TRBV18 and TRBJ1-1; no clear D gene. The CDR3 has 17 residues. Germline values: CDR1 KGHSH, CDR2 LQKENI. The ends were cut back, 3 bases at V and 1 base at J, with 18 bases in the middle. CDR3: CASSPFISGRENTEAFF. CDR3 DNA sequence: TGTGCCAGCTCACCTTTTATAAGTGGGAGGGAGAACACTGAAGCTTTCTTT.

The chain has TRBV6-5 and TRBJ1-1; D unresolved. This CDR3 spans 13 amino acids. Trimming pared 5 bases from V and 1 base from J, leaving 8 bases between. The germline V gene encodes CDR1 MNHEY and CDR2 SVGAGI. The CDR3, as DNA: TGTGCCAGCAGTGAGGCGGAGAACACTGAAGCTTTCTTT. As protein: CASSEAENTEAFF.

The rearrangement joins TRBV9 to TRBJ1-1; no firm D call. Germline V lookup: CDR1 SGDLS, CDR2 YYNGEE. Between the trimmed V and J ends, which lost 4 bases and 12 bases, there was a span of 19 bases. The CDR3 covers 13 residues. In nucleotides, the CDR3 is TGTGCCAGCAGCCCTCTTGGCACAGTTACGTCTTTCTTT. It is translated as CASSPLGTVTSFF.

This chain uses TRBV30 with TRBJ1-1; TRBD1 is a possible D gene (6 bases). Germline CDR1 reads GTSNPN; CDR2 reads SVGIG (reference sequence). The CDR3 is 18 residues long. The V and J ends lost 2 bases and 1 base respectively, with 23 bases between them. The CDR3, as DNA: TGTGCCTGGAGTTTCGGGGGGGGCCTGAGGTTAGGGAACACTGAAGCTTTCTTT. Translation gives CAWSFGGGLRLGNTEAFF. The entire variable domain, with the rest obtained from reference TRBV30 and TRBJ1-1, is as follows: SQTIHQWPATLVQPVGSPLSLECTVEGTSNPNLYWYRQAAGRGLQLLFYSVGIGQISSEVPQNLSASRPQDRQFILSSKKLLLSDSGFYLCAWSFGGGLRLGNTEAFFGQGTRLTVV.

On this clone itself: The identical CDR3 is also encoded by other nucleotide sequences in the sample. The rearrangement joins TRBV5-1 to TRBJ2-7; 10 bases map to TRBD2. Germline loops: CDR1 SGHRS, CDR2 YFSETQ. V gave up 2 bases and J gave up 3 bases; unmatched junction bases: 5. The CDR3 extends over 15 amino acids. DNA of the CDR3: TGCGCCAGCAGCTTCTTAGCGGGAGGCTTCTACGAGCAGTACTTC. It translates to CASSFLAGGFYEQYF. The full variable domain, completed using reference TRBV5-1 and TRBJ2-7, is KAGVTQTPRYLIKTRGQQVTLSCSPISGHRSVSWYQQTPGQGLQFLFEYFSETQRNKGNFPGRFSGRQFSNSRSEMNVSTLELGDSALYLCASSFLAGGFYEQYFGPGTRLTVT.

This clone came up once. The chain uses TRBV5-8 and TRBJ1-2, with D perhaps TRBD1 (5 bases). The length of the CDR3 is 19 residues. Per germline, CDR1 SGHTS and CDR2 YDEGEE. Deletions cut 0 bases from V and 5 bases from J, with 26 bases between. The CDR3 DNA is TGTGCCAGCAGCTTGGTTCAGCCAGGACGATCCCTTCGGGGGTATGGCTACACCTTC. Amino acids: CASSLVQPGRSLRGYGYTF.

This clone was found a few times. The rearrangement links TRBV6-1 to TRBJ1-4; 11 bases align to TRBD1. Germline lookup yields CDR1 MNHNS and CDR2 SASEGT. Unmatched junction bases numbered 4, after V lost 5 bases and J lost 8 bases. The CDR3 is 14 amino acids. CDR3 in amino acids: CASSRTGGREKLFF. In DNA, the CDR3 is TGTGCCAGCAGTCGGACAGGGGGCCGCGAAAAACTGTTTTTT.

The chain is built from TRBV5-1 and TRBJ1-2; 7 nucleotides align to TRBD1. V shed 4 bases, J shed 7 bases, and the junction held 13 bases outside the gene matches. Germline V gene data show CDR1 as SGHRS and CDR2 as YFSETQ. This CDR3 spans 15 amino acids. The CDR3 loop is CASSARQGHTAGYTF. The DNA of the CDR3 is TGCGCCAGCAGCGCTAGACAGGGCCATACGGCTGGCTACACCTTC. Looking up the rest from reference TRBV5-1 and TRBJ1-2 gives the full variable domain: KAGVTQTPRYLIKTRGQQVTLSCSPISGHRSVSWYQQTPGQGLQFLFEYFSETQRNKGNFPGRFSGRQFSNSRSEMNVSTLELGDSALYLCASSARQGHTAGYTFGSGTRLTVV.

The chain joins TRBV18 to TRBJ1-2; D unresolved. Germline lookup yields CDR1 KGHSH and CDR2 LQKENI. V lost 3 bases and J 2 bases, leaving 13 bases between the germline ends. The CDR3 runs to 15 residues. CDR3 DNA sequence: TGTGCCAGCTCACCGGCGGGGATAGTGAACTATGGCTACACCTTC. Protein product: CASSPAGIVNYGYTF.

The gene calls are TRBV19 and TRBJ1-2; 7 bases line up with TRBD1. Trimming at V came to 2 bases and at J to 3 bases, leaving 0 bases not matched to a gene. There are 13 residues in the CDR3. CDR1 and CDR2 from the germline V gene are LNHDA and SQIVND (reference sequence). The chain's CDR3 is CASSIQGDYGYTF. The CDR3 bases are TGTGCCAGTAGTATACAGGGGGACTATGGCTACACCTTC.

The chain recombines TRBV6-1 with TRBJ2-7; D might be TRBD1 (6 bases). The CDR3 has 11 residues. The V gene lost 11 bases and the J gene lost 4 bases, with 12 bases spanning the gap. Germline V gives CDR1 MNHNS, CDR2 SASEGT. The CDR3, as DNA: TGTGCCGTCGGGCAGGGGTACGAGCAGTACTTC. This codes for CAVGQGYEQYF.

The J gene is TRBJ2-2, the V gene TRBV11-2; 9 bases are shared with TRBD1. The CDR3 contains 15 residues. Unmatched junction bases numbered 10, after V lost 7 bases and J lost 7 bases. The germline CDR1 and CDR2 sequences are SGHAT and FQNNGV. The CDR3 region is CASNPWTGENGELFF. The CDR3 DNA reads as TGTGCCAGCAACCCTTGGACAGGGGAGAACGGGGAGCTGTTTTTT.